The 24 T cell receptor beta chains reported below all come from one sample, sequenced in a study of blood T cell repertoires in COVID-19. Clones were sequenced by immunoSEQ multiplex PCR, and TCRdb holds only the in-frame ones, with some missing. In the table there are 110,000 to 150,000 clones, 60% to 85% of which are singletons. The sequencing sample was made of peripheral blood. The receptors derive from a man aged 45-65 years with active or convalescent COVID-19.

This chain links TRBV27 with TRBJ2-7; 12 bases map to TRBD1. Germline lookup yields CDR1 MNHEY and CDR2 SMNVEV (reference sequence). V lost 6 bases to trimming and J lost 5 bases; unmatched junction nucleotides: 5. This CDR3 region has 14 residues. As DNA, the CDR3 is TGTGCCAGCAGCTCCGGGACAGGGGGCAACGAGCAGTACTTC. Its translation is CASSSGTGGNEQYF.

The chain couples TRBV27 to TRBJ2-3; D remains unclear. CDR3 size: 12 residues. Looked up from germline, CDR1 is MNHEY and CDR2 is SMNVEV (reference sequence). V was shortened by 6 bases and J by 2 bases, with 6 bases between the two germline ends. As DNA, the CDR3 is TGTGCCAGCAGGGAGTACACAGATACGCAGTATTTT. Translated: CASREYTDTQYF.

A single count supports this clone. V and J are TRBV7-2 and TRBJ1-2; 8 positions match TRBD1. CDR3 length: 15 residues. Germline CDR1 reads SGHTA; CDR2 reads FQGNSA. J lost 6 bases, V lost 0 bases, and 6 bases had no gene match. The CDR3, as DNA: TGTGCCAGCAGCTTAGCGACAGGGGTGGGTAATGGCTACACCTTC. Translating it yields CASSLATGVGNGYTF.

CDR3 sequence reads: CASSLWVTGGLNTEAFF. CDR3 coding DNA: TGTGCCAGCAGTTTATGGGTGACAGGGGGCTTGAACACTGAAGCTTTCTTT. This chain connects TRBV28 to TRBJ1-1, with 10 nucleotides matching TRBD1. The CDR3 is 17 residues long. The ends lost 0 bases at V and 0 bases at J; junction bases unmatched: 4. CDR1 MDHEN and CDR2 SYDVKM come from the germline V gene.

The CDR3 spells CASSPGGETYYGYTF. The CDR3, as DNA: TGTGCCAGCAGCCCGGGAGGGGAGACTTACTATGGCTACACCTTC. The V gene is TRBV7-9, the J gene TRBJ1-2; maybe TRBD1 (5 bases). The germline V gene encodes CDR1 SEHNR and CDR2 FQNEAQ (reference sequence). Trimming removed 5 bases from V and 3 bases from J, with 16 bases in between. The CDR3 covers 15 residues. Combining the CDR3 with reference TRBV7-9 and TRBJ1-2 gives the whole variable domain DTGVSQNPRHKITKRGQNVTFRCDPISEHNRLYWYRQTLGQGPEFLTYFQNEAQLEKSRLLSDRFSAERPKGSFSTLEIQRTEQGDSAMYLCASSPGGETYYGYTFGSGTRLTVV.

This chain connects TRBV19 to TRBJ2-5; 14 nucleotides align to TRBD2. The germline gives CDR1 LNHDA, CDR2 SQIVND (reference sequence). The CDR3 loop spans 15 amino acids. V lost 9 bases, J lost 4 bases, and 7 bases stayed unmatched. The CDR3 spells CASGTSGRFTETQYF. In DNA form, the CDR3 reads TGTGCCAGCGGGACTAGCGGGAGATTCACAGAGACCCAGTACTTC.

The rearrangement joins TRBV5-1 to TRBJ2-7, with D perhaps matching TRBD2 (5 bases). The V gene lost 0 bases and the J gene lost 0 bases, with 13 bases spanning the gap. The germline V gene has CDR1 SGHRS and CDR2 YFSETQ. CDR3 length equals 16 residues. The CDR3 protein is CASSLASGSSSYEQYF. In DNA, the CDR3 is TGCGCCAGCAGCTTGGCCTCGGGGTCGAGCTCCTACGAGCAGTACTTC.

The J gene is TRBJ2-1, the V gene TRBV20-1; D is unclear. The CDR3 length is 10 residues. Trimming left V 3 bases short and J 9 bases short, with 6 bases between. Germline V gene data show CDR1 as DFQATT and CDR2 as SNEGSKA (reference sequence). CDR3 DNA sequence: TGCAGTGCTAGCGTCTCTGAGCAGTTCTTC. As protein: CSASVSEQFF.

This chain connects TRBV6-4 to TRBJ1-6, with D perhaps matching TRBD1 (5 bases). The germline V and J ends were trimmed by 0 bases and 9 bases, with 12 bases remaining between them. The V gene's germline CDR1 is MRHNA and CDR2 SNTAGT. The CDR3 length is 15 residues. The CDR3: CASSDSGRVGSPLHF. The CDR3, as DNA: TGTGCCAGCAGTGACTCGGGCAGGGTTGGTTCACCCCTCCACTTT.

V and J are TRBV7-6 and TRBJ2-7; maybe TRBD1 (6 bases). The V end lost 3 bases, the J end lost 2 bases, and 20 bases lay between the germline ends. The germline CDR1 and CDR2 sequences are SGHVS and FNYEAQ. The CDR3 length is 17 residues. Written as DNA, the CDR3 is TGTGCCAGCAGCTTCGCCTCCGGGACACCTTTCCCCTACGAGCAGTACTTC. It is translated as CASSFASGTPFPYEQYF.

The gene calls are TRBV5-1 and TRBJ1-3; perhaps TRBD1 as D (5 bases). The germline V and J ends were trimmed by 0 bases and 0 bases, with 7 bases remaining between them. There are 15 residues in the CDR3. Germline lookup yields CDR1 SGHRS and CDR2 YFSETQ. The CDR3 nucleotides are TGCGCCAGCAGCTTGGTGCAGGGCTCTGGAAACACCATATATTTT. The encoded protein is CASSLVQGSGNTIYF.

The chain joins TRBV25-1 to TRBJ2-1; no definite D call. Between the trimmed V and J ends, which lost 4 bases and 8 bases, there was a span of 9 bases. This CDR3 has 12 amino acids. The germline V gene has CDR1 MGHDK and CDR2 SYGVNS. CDR3 bases: TGTGCCAGCAGTGGGGCTCGGCATGAGCAGTTCTTC. It encodes CASSGARHEQFF.

This clone turned up a few times. The chain joins TRBV11-3 to TRBJ2-1; D unresolved. CDR3 length equals 13 residues. Per the germline V gene, CDR1 is SGHNT and CDR2 is YENEEA. V lost 5 bases and J 3 bases, leaving 8 bases between the germline ends. The CDR3 sequence: CASSNERYNEQFF. Written as DNA, the CDR3 is TGTGCCAGCAGCAATGAGCGCTACAATGAGCAGTTCTTC.

This chain uses TRBV30 with TRBJ2-4; 9 positions agree with TRBD1. Looked up from germline, CDR1 is GTSNPN and CDR2 is SVGIG (reference sequence). The CDR3 spans 15 residues. Losses at the gene ends were 1 base for V and 3 bases for J; bases not matched to a gene: 4. CDR3 DNA: TGTGCCTGGAGTGAGGGACAGGGTAGCAAAAACATTCAGTACTTC. Translating gives CAWSEGQGSKNIQYF.

This clone was counted at least ten times. V usage is TRBV19 and J usage is TRBJ2-2; TRBD1 matches at 7 bases. The CDR3 sequence is 15 residues long. J was trimmed by 3 bases and V by 3 bases; bases with no gene match: 4. Germline V gene lookup returns CDR1 LNHDA and CDR2 SQIVND (reference sequence). CDR3 coding DNA: TGTGCCAGTAGTATGGGACAGTTGTACACCGGGGAGCTGTTTTTT. It codes for CASSMGQLYTGELFF.

In this sample, this clone turned up many times. The V gene is TRBV5-1, the J gene TRBJ2-2, with D unresolved. The ends were cut back, 4 bases at V and 7 bases at J, with 8 bases in the middle. Germline values: CDR1 SGHRS, CDR2 YFSETQ. This CDR3 is built from 12 residues. The CDR3 sequence: CASSPLGGELFF. The CDR3 nucleotides are TGCGCCAGCAGCCCTCTCGGCGGGGAGCTGTTTTTT.

The chain uses TRBV28 and TRBJ1-5; D not resolved. The CDR3 runs to 12 residues. Trimming pared 7 bases from V and 4 bases from J, leaving 8 bases between. Germline V gene lookup returns CDR1 MDHEN and CDR2 SYDVKM. The CDR3 sequence is CASNNGNQPQHF. DNA for the CDR3: TGTGCCAGCAATAACGGGAATCAGCCCCAGCATTTT.

The CDR3 here is CAISESQGTPTNEKLFF. CDR3 coding DNA: TGTGCCATCAGTGAGTCGCAGGGGACGCCAACTAATGAAAAACTGTTTTTT. The chain couples TRBV10-3 to TRBJ1-4, with D possibly TRBD1 on 6 matching bases. The V gene lost 0 bases and the J gene lost 0 bases, with 11 bases spanning the gap. The germline CDR1 and CDR2 sequences are ENHRY and SYGVKD. CDR3 size: 17 residues.

The chain is built from TRBV21-1 and TRBJ1-1; the DNA was not used to check the table's D call, TRBD1. TRBV21-1 is a listed pseudogene. The CDR3 runs to 18 residues. The CDR3 loop reads CASSKGKNREKSNTEAFF. DNA for the CDR3: TGTGCCAGCAGCAAAGGTAAAAACAGGGAAAAATCTAACACTGAAGCTTTCTTT.

This clone was counted at least ten times. This rearrangement joins TRBV2 to TRBJ2-3, with D perhaps TRBD2 (6 bases). V was clipped by 5 bases and J by 6 bases, with 15 bases between them. This CDR3 region has 14 residues. Germline CDR1 is SNHLY and CDR2 is FYNNEI. CDR3 DNA: TGTGCCAGCAGTCCCGGGACTTCCGGGGATACGCAGTATTTT. It yields the protein CASSPGTSGDTQYF. The full variable domain, with the rest looked up from reference TRBV2 and TRBJ2-3, is EPEVTQTPSHQVTQMGQEVILRCVPISNHLYFYWYRQILGQKVEFLVSFYNNEISEKSEIFDDQFSVERPDGSNFTLKIRSTKLEDSAMYFCASSPGTSGDTQYFGPGTRLTVL.

CDR3 region: CASSGQNYGYTF. The CDR3 DNA is TGTGCCAGCAGTGGACAGAACTATGGCTACACCTTC. This sequence joins TRBV2 and TRBJ1-2; D might be TRBD1 (5 bases). CDR1 and CDR2 (germline): SNHLY, FYNNEI. V was clipped by 4 bases and J by 2 bases, with 5 bases between them. The CDR3 consists of 12 residues.

The V call is TRBV7-9, the J call TRBJ2-3; 7 bases line up with TRBD1. After removal of 4 bases from V and 6 bases from J, the junction contained 13 bases not matched to a gene. CDR1 SEHNR and CDR2 FQNEAQ come from the germline V gene (reference sequence). The CDR3 extends over 16 amino acids. The CDR3 sequence is CASSSGDQGVGDTQYF. CDR3 DNA sequence: TGTGCCAGCAGCTCCGGAGACCAGGGGGTAGGGGATACGCAGTATTTT.

Only one count was recorded for this clone. The rearrangement uses TRBV6-5 and TRBJ2-1; 9 bases map to TRBD2. Germline values: CDR1 MNHEY, CDR2 SVGAGI. The V gene end was trimmed by 5 bases and the J gene end by 6 bases; junction bases not matched to a gene: 8. The CDR3 is 15 residues long. CDR3 protein: CASSKPGLALNEQFF. The CDR3 DNA is TGTGCCAGCAGTAAACCGGGACTAGCTCTCAATGAGCAGTTCTTC.

J is TRBJ2-7 and V is TRBV7-8, with TRBD1 matching over 10 bases. CDR1 and CDR2 (germline): SGHVS, FQNEAQ. V dropped 5 bases and J dropped 6; count of bases not matched to a gene: 4. The CDR3 consists of 13 residues. CDR3 amino acids: CASSTGTGVEQYF. DNA of the CDR3: TGTGCCAGCAGCACCGGGACAGGGGTCGAGCAGTACTTC.